This entry describes one T cell receptor (beta chain). The data belong to a study of T cell changes during pregnancy in multiple sclerosis. The repertoire was sequenced with immunoSEQ multiplex PCR; TCRdb's copy has only in-frame clones and lacks some. Among some 100,000 clones listed, about 92% were seen once. The CDR3 has 15 amino acids. Germline V CDR1 and CDR2: SGHAT, FQNNGV. V lost 4 bases to trimming and J lost 6 bases; unmatched junction nucleotides: 12. This TCR derives from a female donor with multiple sclerosis, enrolled in a pregnancy study. Sequencing was performed on peripheral blood, taken in the second trimester of pregnancy. The V and J genes are TRBV11-2 and TRBJ2-7, with TRBD1 matching 7 bases. For the CDR3, the DNA is TGTGCCAGCAGCTCGATCCGGGACAGAAGGAGCGAGCAGTACTTC. Translated, it gives CASSSIRDRRSEQYF.